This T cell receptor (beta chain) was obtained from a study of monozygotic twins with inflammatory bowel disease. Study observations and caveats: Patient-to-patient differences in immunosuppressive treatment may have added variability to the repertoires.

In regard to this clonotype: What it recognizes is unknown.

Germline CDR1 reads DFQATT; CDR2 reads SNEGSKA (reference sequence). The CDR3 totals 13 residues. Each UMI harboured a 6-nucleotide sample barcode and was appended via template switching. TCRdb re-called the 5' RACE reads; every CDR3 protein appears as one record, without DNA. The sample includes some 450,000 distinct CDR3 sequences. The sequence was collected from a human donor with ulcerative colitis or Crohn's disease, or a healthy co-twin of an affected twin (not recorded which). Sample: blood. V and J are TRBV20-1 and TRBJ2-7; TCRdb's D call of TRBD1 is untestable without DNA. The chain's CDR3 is CSARGDRDDEQYF.